This section outlines one T cell receptor beta chain sequence together with its context. Its cognate antigen is unknown. The data belong to a study of lymphopenia after photon versus proton radiotherapy. Findings of the study overall: Proton therapy kept repertoires fairly stable, unlike photons, which gained effector/memory cells. Survival link was tested only in deceased patients; proton benefit remains a possibility.

Sequencing used immunoSEQ multiplex PCR; TCRdb keeps in-frame clones, though not all of them. Among more than 45,000 clones listed, about four fifths were seen once. The CDR3 runs to 15 residues. V was pared by 0 bases and J by 8 bases, with 16 bases between. The germline CDR1 and CDR2 sequences are MNHEY and SVGAGI. The TCR sequence derives from a man between 60 and 70 years old with pancreatic cancer. J is TRBJ1-2 and V is TRBV6-5, with D maybe TRBD1 (5 bases). The input for sequencing was peripheral blood, taken from a patient treated with proton-based radiotherapy. The CDR3 spells CASSYSTGRASGYTF. Written as DNA, the CDR3 is TGTGCCAGCAGTTACTCGACGGGCAGGGCTAGCGGCTACACCTTC.